This T cell receptor beta chain came from a study of shared clonotypes between healthy human individuals. General study findings and limits: Generally, naive subsets came out with larger estimated richness than memory subsets. The four-donor shared clonotypes exceeded non-shared clonotypes in generation probability, with non-shared ones scoring lower.

Genomic DNA of each subset was evenly split across several immunoSEQ plates. TCRdb keeps only in-frame clones here, not all; method: immunoSEQ multiplex PCR. Seen here are about 730,000 clones, roughly two thirds observed once, and the top ten hold under 2%. CDR3 length: 15 amino acids. With 7 bases removed from V and 1 base from J, the gap between germline ends came to 13 bases. Germline assignment: CDR1 MNHNS and CDR2 SASEGT. As to this clone: Its antigen is not identified.

Sequenced: memory CD4+ T cells sorted from blood. Subset in this sample: CD45RA-negative fraction. The TCR comes from a woman under 40 in good health. The V and J genes are TRBV6-1 and TRBJ2-2; D possibly corresponds to TRBD2 (6 bases). The CDR3 nucleotides read TGTGCCAGCAACGCGGGACCGCAGAACACCGGGGAGCTGTTTTTT. It is translated as CASNAGPQNTGELFF.